A selection of T cell receptor beta chains follows, all from one sample in a study of monozygotic twins with inflammatory bowel disease. TCRdb reanalyzed the 5' RACE reads, giving one entry per CDR3 protein sequence and no DNA. The sample has approximately 160,000 distinct CDR3 sequences. Material for sequencing was blood. These receptors were obtained from a human donor with ulcerative colitis or Crohn's disease, or a healthy co-twin of an affected twin (not recorded which). CDR3s include the opening cysteine and the closing phenylalanine or tryptophan.

>14|TRBJ2-5|TRBV14
CASSQISVQETQYF
>16|TRBJ2-1|TRBV7-9
CASSLGLANTYNEQFF
>14|TRBJ2-1|TRBV10-3
CATAWQGDYNEQFF
>15|TRBJ1-4|TRBV6-1
CASIGTAAANEKLFF
>13|TRBJ2-7|TRBV27
CASSLLQSYEQYF
>14|TRBJ1-1|TRBV5-6
CASSFGQVVAEAFF
>17|TRBJ1-6|TRBV7-2
CASSLDSLGSYNSPLHF
>13|TRBJ2-1|TRBV20-1
CSARVTSAGEQFF
>13|TRBJ1-2|TRBV12-3/TRBV12-4
CASSLGGVRGYTF
>15|TRBJ2-1|TRBV9
CASSVELRGYNEQFF
>15|TRBJ2-7|TRBV10-2
CASSQRRTGSNEQYF
>15|TRBJ2-2|TRBV6-1
CASSPGTDNTGELFF
>13|TRBJ2-5|TRBV12-5
CASAMVGMETQYF
>16|TRBJ2-1|TRBV2
CASSEERLRSYNEQFF
>18|TRBJ2-1|TRBV11-1
CASSLHGVGLSSYNEQFF